What follows are 29 T cell receptor beta chains derived from one specimen sequenced in a study of shared clonotypes between healthy human individuals. Only in-frame clones appear in the TCRdb table, and some are missing; sequencing was by immunoSEQ multiplex PCR. This sample carries around 600,000 clones, about 96% of them seen once, and the ten largest clones take about 0.057%. Sequencing used naive CD4+ T cells sorted from blood. Subset meaning: CD45RA+ positively selected. These receptors were obtained from a woman in her twenties or thirties in good health.

The rearrangement uses TRBV5-1 and TRBJ2-2, with a possible D match to TRBD2 (6 bases). The V and J ends lost 1 base and 0 bases respectively, with 31 bases between them. The CDR3 is 23 amino acids. The germline V gene encodes CDR1 SGHRS and CDR2 YFSETQ. CDR3 coding DNA: TGCGCCAGCAGCTTGAGGGAGGCGGCCGAGGTTAATCGCGGTGGGACGAACACCGGGGAGCTGTTTTTT. Translating it yields CASSLREAAEVNRGGTNTGELFF.

Of note for this clone: Additional DNA sequences in this sample encode the identical CDR3. The chain joins TRBV19 to TRBJ2-5; 10 bases map to TRBD1. The V gene's germline CDR1 is LNHDA and CDR2 SQIVND (reference sequence). The V gene end was trimmed by 4 bases and the J gene end by 5 bases; junction bases not matched to a gene: 4. The CDR3 spans 14 residues. Here the CDR3 DNA reads TGTGCCAGTAGTAGTTGGACAGGGGGGGAGACCCAGTACTTC. Amino acid sequence: CASSSWTGGETQYF.

This chain uses TRBV2 with TRBJ1-1; no reliable D call. Germline lookup yields CDR1 SNHLY and CDR2 FYNNEI. The CDR3 length is 14 residues. Trimming shortened V by 6 bases and J by 1 base, and 12 bases separated the two germline ends. The CDR3 DNA reads as TGTGCCAGCAGAAGATTAGACGAGAACACTGAAGCTTTCTTT. The encoded protein is CASRRLDENTEAFF.

This chain joins TRBV27 and TRBJ2-6, with D tentatively TRBD1 or TRBD2 (5 bases each). CDR3 size: 18 residues. Looked up from germline, CDR1 is MNHEY and CDR2 is SMNVEV (reference sequence). The V end lost 3 bases, the J end lost 0 bases, and 15 bases lay between the germline ends. The CDR3 sequence: CASSFSWDPSSGANVLTF. DNA of the CDR3: TGTGCCAGCAGTTTCTCGTGGGACCCGAGCTCTGGGGCCAACGTCCTGACTTTC.

The rearrangement uses TRBV11-1 and TRBJ2-7, with 8 bases fitting TRBD2. Germline-derived CDR1 and CDR2 are SGHAT and FQDESV (reference sequence). The CDR3 contains 14 residues. V lost 4 bases and J lost 3; bases outside the gene matches: 5. The CDR3, as DNA: TGTGCCAGCAGCTCCACTAGCGGATACTACGAGCAGTACTTC. Translating it yields CASSSTSGYYEQYF.

The chain links TRBV27 to TRBJ2-5, with 9 bases lining up with TRBD1. The DNA end lines up better with TRBJ2-7; the J call may be wrong. Germline V gene data show CDR1 as MNHEY and CDR2 as SMNVEV (reference sequence). The CDR3 length is 15 residues. The CDR3 reads CASSSYPGQGYEQYF. DNA of the CDR3: TGTGCCAGCAGTTCCTACCCGGGACAGGGATACGAGCAGTACTTC.

The V call is TRBV11-2, the J call TRBJ1-2; TRBD1 is a possible D gene (6 bases). Germline-derived CDR1 and CDR2 are SGHAT and FQNNGV. Trimming left V 4 bases short and J 3 bases short, with 12 bases between. The CDR3 spans 14 residues. CDR3 sequence (DNA): TGTGCCAGCAGCTGGAGACAGGCTGACTATGGCTACACCTTC. Translating gives CASSWRQADYGYTF. The complete variable domain, with remaining parts taken from reference TRBV11-2 and TRBJ1-2, reads EAGVAQSPRYKIIEKRQSVAFWCNPISGHATLYWYQQILGQGPKLLIQFQNNGVVDDSQLPKDRFSAERLKGVDSTLKIQPAKLEDSAVYLCASSWRQADYGYTFGSGTRLTVV.

This clone was counted a single time. The CDR3 DNA is TGTGCCAGTAGTCCTTGGACAGGGGGAGCTAATCAGCCCCAGCATTTT. Protein sequence: CASSPWTGGANQPQHF. This chain links TRBV19 with TRBJ1-5, with 10 bases lining up with TRBD1. Germline V CDR1 and CDR2: LNHDA, SQIVND (reference sequence). The CDR3 runs to 16 residues. J lost 4 bases, V lost 5 bases, and 8 bases had no gene match.

This chain uses TRBV6-1 with TRBJ2-7; unclear D gene. This CDR3 spans 14 amino acids. V was cut by 6 bases and J by 0 bases, with 12 bases left in between. Germline CDR1 reads MNHNS; CDR2 reads SASEGT. The CDR3 loop is CASRPVASSYEQYF. CDR3 DNA sequence: TGTGCCAGCAGGCCCGTTGCGAGCTCCTACGAGCAGTACTTC.

V is TRBV4-2 and J is TRBJ2-7; D gene uncertain. With 1 base removed from V and 6 bases from J, the gap between germline ends came to 13 bases. Germline CDR1 LGHNA, CDR2 YNFKEQ. The CDR3 contains 14 residues. The CDR3 nucleotides are TGTGCCAGCAGCCAAGCCGGACGAGGAAGCGAGCAGTACTTC. Its protein product is CASSQAGRGSEQYF.

The chain is built from TRBV9 and TRBJ2-7; TRBD2 is a possible D gene (5 bases). The CDR3 covers 13 residues. Germline V CDR1 and CDR2: SGDLS, YYNGEE. Trimming removed 6 bases at V and 4 bases at J, with 14 bases between. The CDR3 DNA sequence: TGTGCCAGCACTCAAGAGGGCCGGTACGAGCAGTACTTC. Protein: CASTQEGRYEQYF.

The gene calls are TRBV5-1 and TRBJ2-5; D is unresolved. CDR3 length equals 16 residues. Germline values: CDR1 SGHRS, CDR2 YFSETQ. V was pared by 0 bases and J by 1 base, with 13 bases between. CDR3 in amino acids: CASSLGVEAAQETQYF. The CDR3 region has the DNA TGCGCCAGCAGCTTGGGGGTCGAGGCTGCCCAAGAGACCCAGTACTTC.

The chain combines TRBV6-1 with TRBJ2-7; D is ambiguous. The CDR3 runs 13 residues. Germline V lookup: CDR1 MNHNS, CDR2 SASEGT. Trimming took 6 bases from V and 1 from J, leaving 10 bases between them. The CDR3 loop is CASSQVASYEQYF. CDR3 DNA sequence: TGTGCCAGCAGCCAGGTTGCGTCCTACGAGCAGTACTTC.

V usage is TRBV10-3 and J usage is TRBJ2-1; D might be TRBD2 (6 bases). Germline V gene data show CDR1 as ENHRY and CDR2 as SYGVKD. The CDR3 has 15 amino acids. Trimming pared 3 bases from V and 8 bases from J, leaving 17 bases between. In DNA form, the CDR3 reads TGTGCCATCAGTGACGGGAGCGCCTTTATGGATGAGCAGTTCTTC. Translating gives CAISDGSAFMDEQFF.

The V gene is TRBV7-9, the J gene TRBJ2-7; D perhaps matches TRBD2 (6 bases). The V gene's germline CDR1 is SEHNR and CDR2 FQNEAQ (reference sequence). V gave up 1 base and J gave up 0 bases, with 7 bases separating them. CDR3 length: 14 amino acids. CDR3 protein: CASSLGTTSYEQYF. The CDR3 coding sequence is TGTGCCAGCAGCTTAGGGACTACCTCCTACGAGCAGTACTTC.

This chain connects TRBV7-3 to TRBJ1-1; TRBD1 aligns across 8 bases. The length of the CDR3 is 14 residues. Per the germline V gene, CDR1 is SGHTA and CDR2 is FQGTGA. V lost 0 bases, J lost 6 bases, and 3 bases stayed unmatched. The CDR3 region has the DNA TGTGCCAGCAGCTTAACTGGACAGGGTGCTGAAGCTTTCTTT. Its protein is CASSLTGQGAEAFF.

The chain is built from TRBV10-1 and TRBJ1-3; the match to TRBD1 covers 9 bases. Germline loops: CDR1 WNHNN, CDR2 SYGVQD (reference sequence). J lost 9 bases, V lost 8 bases, and 8 bases had no gene match. This CDR3 is 13 amino acids long. The CDR3 sequence is CASRRDRESTIYF. In DNA, the CDR3 is TGCGCCAGCCGCCGGGACAGGGAGAGCACCATATATTTT.

The chain combines TRBV25-1 with TRBJ2-7; 8 bases are shared with TRBD1. V lost 2 bases and J lost 0; bases outside the gene matches: 0. This CDR3 region has 14 residues. Germline CDR1 is MGHDK and CDR2 is SYGVNS. CDR3 in DNA: TGTGCCAGCAGTGAACAGGGGGCCTCCTACGAGCAGTACTTC. It is translated as CASSEQGASYEQYF.

CDR3 DNA sequence: TGTGCCATCAGGCCCGACAGGGGTGGTCAGCCCCAGCATTTT. This codes for CAIRPDRGGQPQHF. V and J are TRBV10-3 and TRBJ1-5, with 8 bases lining up with TRBD1. V dropped 6 bases and J dropped 6; count of bases not matched to a gene: 7. Germline V gene sequence: CDR1 ENHRY, CDR2 SYGVKD. CDR3 length: 14 residues.

The chain uses TRBV28 and TRBJ1-2; no definite D call. With 6 bases removed from V and 1 base from J, the gap between germline ends came to 6 bases. The CDR3 covers 12 residues. The germline CDR1 and CDR2 sequences are MDHEN and SYDVKM. CDR3 coding DNA: TGTGCCAGCAGCTACAATAACTATGGCTACACCTTC. Protein product: CASSYNNYGYTF.

V and J are TRBV7-9 and TRBJ1-2; 9 bases are a match to TRBD1. Germline V CDR1 and CDR2: SEHNR, FQNEAQ (reference sequence). There are 12 residues in the CDR3. The V gene end was trimmed by 4 bases and the J gene end by 10 bases; junction bases not matched to a gene: 4. The CDR3 loop is CASSYRTGDYTF. The CDR3 bases are TGTGCCAGCAGCTACCGGACAGGGGACTACACCTTC.

The J gene is TRBJ2-5, the V gene TRBV2; D call uncertain. CDR1 is SNHLY, CDR2 FYNNEI, per germline. CDR3 length: 14 amino acids. The V and J ends lost 6 bases and 0 bases respectively, with 11 bases between them. CDR3 in DNA: TGTGCCAGCAGATTGGACGGAAACCAAGAGACCCAGTACTTC. This sequence encodes CASRLDGNQETQYF. The whole variable domain, remainder taken from reference TRBV2 and TRBJ2-5, is EPEVTQTPSHQVTQMGQEVILRCVPISNHLYFYWYRQILGQKVEFLVSFYNNEISEKSEIFDDQFSVERPDGSNFTLKIRSTKLEDSAMYFCASRLDGNQETQYFGPGTRLLVL.

The gene calls are TRBV7-2 and TRBJ2-7, with D possibly matching TRBD1 (6 bases). The CDR3 has 13 residues. Germline values: CDR1 SGHTA, CDR2 FQGNSA. The V end was cut by 6 bases, the J end by 5 bases, with 14 bases between. Here the CDR3 reads CASRLGQTHEQYF. Here the CDR3 DNA reads TGTGCCAGCAGACTAGGACAGACCCACGAGCAGTACTTC. Using reference TRBV7-2 and TRBJ2-7 for the parts outside the CDR3, the full variable domain is GAGVSQSPSNKVTEKGKDVELRCDPISGHTALYWYRQSLGQGLEFLIYFQGNSAPDKSGLPSDRFSAERTGGSVSTLTIQRTQQEDSAVYLCASRLGQTHEQYFGPGTRLTVT.

This clone was recorded once. This rearrangement joins TRBV11-2 to TRBJ2-6; no clear D. V gave up 7 bases and J gave up 1 base, with 14 bases separating them. Germline CDR1 reads SGHAT; CDR2 reads FQNNGV. This CDR3 spans 16 amino acids. As DNA, the CDR3 is TGTGCCAGCACTCCGACTCTTCTGTCTGGGGCCAACGTCCTGACTTTC. Residues: CASTPTLLSGANVLTF.

The V and J genes are TRBV19 and TRBJ2-3, with D unresolved. This CDR3 has 14 amino acids. Trimming stripped 3 bases from V and 6 bases from J, with 13 bases between. Germline V gene lookup returns CDR1 LNHDA and CDR2 SQIVND (reference sequence). CDR3 protein: CASSIKDKGDTQYF. The CDR3 DNA is TGTGCCAGTAGTATTAAGGATAAAGGTGATACGCAGTATTTT.

The CDR3 spells CAIRGPGTSTDTQYF. CDR3 DNA sequence: TGTGCCATCAGGGGGCCCGGAACTAGCACAGATACGCAGTATTTT. This chain uses TRBV10-3 with TRBJ2-3, with D tentatively TRBD1 (5 bases). The CDR3 is 15 residues long. The germline gives CDR1 ENHRY, CDR2 SYGVKD. Trimming pared 6 bases from V and 0 bases from J, leaving 13 bases between.

V gene TRBV28 combines with J gene TRBJ2-2, with 7 bases that match TRBD2. Germline lookup yields CDR1 MDHEN and CDR2 SYDVKM. V was pared by 5 bases and J by 1 base, with 10 bases of the junction left unmatched. This CDR3 comprises 17 residues. DNA of the CDR3: TGTGCCAGCAGTCCCCACTTAGCGGGCCAGAACACCGGGGAGCTGTTTTTT. Protein sequence: CASSPHLAGQNTGELFF.

V and J are TRBV30 and TRBJ2-3, with a weak D call TRBD2 (5 bases). V shed 5 bases and J shed 0 bases, with 12 bases lying between them. Germline CDR1 GTSNPN, CDR2 SVGIG (reference sequence). The CDR3 extends over 14 amino acids. For the CDR3, the DNA is TGTGCCTGGGAGAGGGCAGGAAGCACAGATACGCAGTATTTT. It specifies CAWERAGSTDTQYF.

Here the CDR3 DNA reads TGTGCCAGCAGTTCGGGACTCAGGAATCAGCCCCAGCATTTT. This codes for CASSSGLRNQPQHF. The genes are TRBV28 and TRBJ1-5, with TRBD1 as a possible D gene (5 bases). In germline, CDR1 is MDHEN, CDR2 SYDVKM. This CDR3 spans 14 amino acids. Trimming cost V 4 bases and J 4 bases, with 11 bases left between them. The variable domain in full, with the rest retrieved from reference TRBV28 and TRBJ1-5, is DVKVTQSSRYLVKRTGEKVFLECVQDMDHENMFWYRQDPGLGLRLIYFSYDVKMKEKGDIPEGYSVSREKKERFSLILESASTNQTSMYLCASSSGLRNQPQHFGDGTRLSIL.